In this sample, the clone carrying this TCR beta chain turned up a few times. The antigen is unknown. The CDR3 extends over 11 amino acids. Germline-derived CDR1 and CDR2 are SNHLY and FYNNEI. V was pared by 8 bases and J by 7 bases, with 8 bases between. This sample is part of a study of OX40 agonist ivuxolimab in advanced cancers. Study context: Partial responses were achieved by three patients, one with hepatocellular carcinoma and two with cutaneous melanoma.

Autoimmune disease history or systemic immunosuppression was exclusionary. Study-wide results and limits: Several nonresponders also turned out to have low normalized T-cell clonal expansion. At 0.1 to 3.0 mg/kg, clonal expansion of CD4+ and CD8+ blood T cells had occurred by week 6.

This table comes from immunoSEQ multiplex PCR, and its TCRdb copy is limited to in-frame clones, with some not included. The sample lists 75,000 to 80,000 clones, roughly 94% occurring once. This sequence joins TRBV2 and TRBJ2-2; no reliable D call. Specimen: CD4+ or CD8+ T cells sorted from blood, collected in a trial of the OX40 agonist ivuxolimab. This receptor was taken from an adult with an advanced solid tumor such as melanoma, head and neck, liver or kidney cancer. CDR3: CASLSDGELFF. CDR3 in DNA: TGTGCCAGCCTTTCCGACGGGGAGCTGTTTTTT.